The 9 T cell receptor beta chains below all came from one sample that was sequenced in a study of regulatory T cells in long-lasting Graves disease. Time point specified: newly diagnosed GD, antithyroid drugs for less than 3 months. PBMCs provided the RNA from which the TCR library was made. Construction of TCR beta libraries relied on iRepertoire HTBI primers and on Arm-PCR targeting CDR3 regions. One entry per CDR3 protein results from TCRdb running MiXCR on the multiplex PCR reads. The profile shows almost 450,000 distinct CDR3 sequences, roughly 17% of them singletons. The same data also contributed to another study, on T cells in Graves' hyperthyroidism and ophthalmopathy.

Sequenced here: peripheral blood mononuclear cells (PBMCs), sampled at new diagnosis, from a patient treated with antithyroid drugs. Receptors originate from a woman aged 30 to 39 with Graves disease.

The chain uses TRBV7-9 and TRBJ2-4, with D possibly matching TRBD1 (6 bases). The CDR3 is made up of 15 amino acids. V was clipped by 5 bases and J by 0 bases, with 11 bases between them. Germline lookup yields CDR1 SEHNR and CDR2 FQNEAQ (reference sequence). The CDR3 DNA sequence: TGTGCCAGCAGCCGGACAGACGTAGCCAAAAACATTCAGTACTTC. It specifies CASSRTDVAKNIQYF.

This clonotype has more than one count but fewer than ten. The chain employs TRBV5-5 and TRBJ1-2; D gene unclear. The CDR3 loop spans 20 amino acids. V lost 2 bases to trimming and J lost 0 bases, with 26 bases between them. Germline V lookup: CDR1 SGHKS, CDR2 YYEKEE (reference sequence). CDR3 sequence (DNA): TGTGCCAGCAGCTTATTTTACTCCGGGAATACCTCCCCTCCTAACTATGGCTACACCTTC. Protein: CASSLFYSGNTSPPNYGYTF.

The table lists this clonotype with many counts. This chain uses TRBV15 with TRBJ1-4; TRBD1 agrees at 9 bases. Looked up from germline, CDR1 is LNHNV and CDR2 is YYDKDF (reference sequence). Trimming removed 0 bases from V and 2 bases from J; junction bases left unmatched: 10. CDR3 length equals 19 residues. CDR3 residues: CATSRDSAGTGPTNEKLFF. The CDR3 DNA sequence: TGTGCCACCAGCAGAGATTCAGCCGGGACAGGGCCTACTAATGAAAAACTGTTTTTT.

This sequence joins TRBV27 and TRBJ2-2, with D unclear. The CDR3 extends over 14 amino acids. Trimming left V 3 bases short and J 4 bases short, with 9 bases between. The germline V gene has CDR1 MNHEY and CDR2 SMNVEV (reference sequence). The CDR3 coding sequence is TGTGCCAGCAGTTTCGAAAGGAGCACCGGGGAGCTGTTTTTT. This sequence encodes CASSFERSTGELFF.

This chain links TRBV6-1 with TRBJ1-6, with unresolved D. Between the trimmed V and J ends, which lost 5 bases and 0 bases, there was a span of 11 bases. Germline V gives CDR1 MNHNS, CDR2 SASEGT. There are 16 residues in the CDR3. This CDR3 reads CASSIFESSYNSPLHF. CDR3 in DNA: TGTGCCAGCAGTATTTTCGAGAGCTCCTATAATTCACCCCTCCACTTT.

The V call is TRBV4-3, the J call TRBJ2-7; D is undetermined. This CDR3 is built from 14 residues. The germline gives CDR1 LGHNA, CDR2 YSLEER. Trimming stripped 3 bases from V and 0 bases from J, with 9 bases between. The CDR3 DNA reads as TGCGCCAGCAGCCAGGATTTAATCTCCTACGAGCAGTACTTC. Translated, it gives CASSQDLISYEQYF.

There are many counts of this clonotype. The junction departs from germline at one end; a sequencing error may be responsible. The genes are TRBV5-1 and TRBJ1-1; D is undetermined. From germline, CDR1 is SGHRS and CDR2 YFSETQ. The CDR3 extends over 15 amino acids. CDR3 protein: CASSLGPTEETEAFF. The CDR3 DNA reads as TGTGCCAGCAGCTTGGGTCCCACGGAGGAGACTGAAGCTTTCTTT. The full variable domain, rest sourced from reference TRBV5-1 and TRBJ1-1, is KAGVTQTPRYLIKTRGQQVTLSCSPISGHRSVSWYQQTPGQGLQFLFEYFSETQRNKGNFPGRFSGRQFSNSRSEMNVSTLELGDSALYLCASSLGPTEETEAFFGQGTRLTVV.

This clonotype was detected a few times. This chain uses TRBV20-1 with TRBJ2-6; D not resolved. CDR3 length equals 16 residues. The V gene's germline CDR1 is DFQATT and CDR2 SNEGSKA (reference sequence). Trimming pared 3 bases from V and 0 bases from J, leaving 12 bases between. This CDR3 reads CSASSGFHSGANVLTF. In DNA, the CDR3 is TGCAGTGCTAGTTCCGGATTTCACTCTGGGGCCAACGTCCTGACTTTC.

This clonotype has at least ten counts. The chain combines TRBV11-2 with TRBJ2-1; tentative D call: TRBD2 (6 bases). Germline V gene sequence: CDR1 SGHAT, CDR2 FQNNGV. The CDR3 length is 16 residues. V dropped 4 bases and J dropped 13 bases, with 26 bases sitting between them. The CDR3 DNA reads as TGTGCCAGCAGCTCCCCCCGCCGGGACTCAGTAAAGAATCAGTTCTTC. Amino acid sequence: CASSSPRRDSVKNQFF.